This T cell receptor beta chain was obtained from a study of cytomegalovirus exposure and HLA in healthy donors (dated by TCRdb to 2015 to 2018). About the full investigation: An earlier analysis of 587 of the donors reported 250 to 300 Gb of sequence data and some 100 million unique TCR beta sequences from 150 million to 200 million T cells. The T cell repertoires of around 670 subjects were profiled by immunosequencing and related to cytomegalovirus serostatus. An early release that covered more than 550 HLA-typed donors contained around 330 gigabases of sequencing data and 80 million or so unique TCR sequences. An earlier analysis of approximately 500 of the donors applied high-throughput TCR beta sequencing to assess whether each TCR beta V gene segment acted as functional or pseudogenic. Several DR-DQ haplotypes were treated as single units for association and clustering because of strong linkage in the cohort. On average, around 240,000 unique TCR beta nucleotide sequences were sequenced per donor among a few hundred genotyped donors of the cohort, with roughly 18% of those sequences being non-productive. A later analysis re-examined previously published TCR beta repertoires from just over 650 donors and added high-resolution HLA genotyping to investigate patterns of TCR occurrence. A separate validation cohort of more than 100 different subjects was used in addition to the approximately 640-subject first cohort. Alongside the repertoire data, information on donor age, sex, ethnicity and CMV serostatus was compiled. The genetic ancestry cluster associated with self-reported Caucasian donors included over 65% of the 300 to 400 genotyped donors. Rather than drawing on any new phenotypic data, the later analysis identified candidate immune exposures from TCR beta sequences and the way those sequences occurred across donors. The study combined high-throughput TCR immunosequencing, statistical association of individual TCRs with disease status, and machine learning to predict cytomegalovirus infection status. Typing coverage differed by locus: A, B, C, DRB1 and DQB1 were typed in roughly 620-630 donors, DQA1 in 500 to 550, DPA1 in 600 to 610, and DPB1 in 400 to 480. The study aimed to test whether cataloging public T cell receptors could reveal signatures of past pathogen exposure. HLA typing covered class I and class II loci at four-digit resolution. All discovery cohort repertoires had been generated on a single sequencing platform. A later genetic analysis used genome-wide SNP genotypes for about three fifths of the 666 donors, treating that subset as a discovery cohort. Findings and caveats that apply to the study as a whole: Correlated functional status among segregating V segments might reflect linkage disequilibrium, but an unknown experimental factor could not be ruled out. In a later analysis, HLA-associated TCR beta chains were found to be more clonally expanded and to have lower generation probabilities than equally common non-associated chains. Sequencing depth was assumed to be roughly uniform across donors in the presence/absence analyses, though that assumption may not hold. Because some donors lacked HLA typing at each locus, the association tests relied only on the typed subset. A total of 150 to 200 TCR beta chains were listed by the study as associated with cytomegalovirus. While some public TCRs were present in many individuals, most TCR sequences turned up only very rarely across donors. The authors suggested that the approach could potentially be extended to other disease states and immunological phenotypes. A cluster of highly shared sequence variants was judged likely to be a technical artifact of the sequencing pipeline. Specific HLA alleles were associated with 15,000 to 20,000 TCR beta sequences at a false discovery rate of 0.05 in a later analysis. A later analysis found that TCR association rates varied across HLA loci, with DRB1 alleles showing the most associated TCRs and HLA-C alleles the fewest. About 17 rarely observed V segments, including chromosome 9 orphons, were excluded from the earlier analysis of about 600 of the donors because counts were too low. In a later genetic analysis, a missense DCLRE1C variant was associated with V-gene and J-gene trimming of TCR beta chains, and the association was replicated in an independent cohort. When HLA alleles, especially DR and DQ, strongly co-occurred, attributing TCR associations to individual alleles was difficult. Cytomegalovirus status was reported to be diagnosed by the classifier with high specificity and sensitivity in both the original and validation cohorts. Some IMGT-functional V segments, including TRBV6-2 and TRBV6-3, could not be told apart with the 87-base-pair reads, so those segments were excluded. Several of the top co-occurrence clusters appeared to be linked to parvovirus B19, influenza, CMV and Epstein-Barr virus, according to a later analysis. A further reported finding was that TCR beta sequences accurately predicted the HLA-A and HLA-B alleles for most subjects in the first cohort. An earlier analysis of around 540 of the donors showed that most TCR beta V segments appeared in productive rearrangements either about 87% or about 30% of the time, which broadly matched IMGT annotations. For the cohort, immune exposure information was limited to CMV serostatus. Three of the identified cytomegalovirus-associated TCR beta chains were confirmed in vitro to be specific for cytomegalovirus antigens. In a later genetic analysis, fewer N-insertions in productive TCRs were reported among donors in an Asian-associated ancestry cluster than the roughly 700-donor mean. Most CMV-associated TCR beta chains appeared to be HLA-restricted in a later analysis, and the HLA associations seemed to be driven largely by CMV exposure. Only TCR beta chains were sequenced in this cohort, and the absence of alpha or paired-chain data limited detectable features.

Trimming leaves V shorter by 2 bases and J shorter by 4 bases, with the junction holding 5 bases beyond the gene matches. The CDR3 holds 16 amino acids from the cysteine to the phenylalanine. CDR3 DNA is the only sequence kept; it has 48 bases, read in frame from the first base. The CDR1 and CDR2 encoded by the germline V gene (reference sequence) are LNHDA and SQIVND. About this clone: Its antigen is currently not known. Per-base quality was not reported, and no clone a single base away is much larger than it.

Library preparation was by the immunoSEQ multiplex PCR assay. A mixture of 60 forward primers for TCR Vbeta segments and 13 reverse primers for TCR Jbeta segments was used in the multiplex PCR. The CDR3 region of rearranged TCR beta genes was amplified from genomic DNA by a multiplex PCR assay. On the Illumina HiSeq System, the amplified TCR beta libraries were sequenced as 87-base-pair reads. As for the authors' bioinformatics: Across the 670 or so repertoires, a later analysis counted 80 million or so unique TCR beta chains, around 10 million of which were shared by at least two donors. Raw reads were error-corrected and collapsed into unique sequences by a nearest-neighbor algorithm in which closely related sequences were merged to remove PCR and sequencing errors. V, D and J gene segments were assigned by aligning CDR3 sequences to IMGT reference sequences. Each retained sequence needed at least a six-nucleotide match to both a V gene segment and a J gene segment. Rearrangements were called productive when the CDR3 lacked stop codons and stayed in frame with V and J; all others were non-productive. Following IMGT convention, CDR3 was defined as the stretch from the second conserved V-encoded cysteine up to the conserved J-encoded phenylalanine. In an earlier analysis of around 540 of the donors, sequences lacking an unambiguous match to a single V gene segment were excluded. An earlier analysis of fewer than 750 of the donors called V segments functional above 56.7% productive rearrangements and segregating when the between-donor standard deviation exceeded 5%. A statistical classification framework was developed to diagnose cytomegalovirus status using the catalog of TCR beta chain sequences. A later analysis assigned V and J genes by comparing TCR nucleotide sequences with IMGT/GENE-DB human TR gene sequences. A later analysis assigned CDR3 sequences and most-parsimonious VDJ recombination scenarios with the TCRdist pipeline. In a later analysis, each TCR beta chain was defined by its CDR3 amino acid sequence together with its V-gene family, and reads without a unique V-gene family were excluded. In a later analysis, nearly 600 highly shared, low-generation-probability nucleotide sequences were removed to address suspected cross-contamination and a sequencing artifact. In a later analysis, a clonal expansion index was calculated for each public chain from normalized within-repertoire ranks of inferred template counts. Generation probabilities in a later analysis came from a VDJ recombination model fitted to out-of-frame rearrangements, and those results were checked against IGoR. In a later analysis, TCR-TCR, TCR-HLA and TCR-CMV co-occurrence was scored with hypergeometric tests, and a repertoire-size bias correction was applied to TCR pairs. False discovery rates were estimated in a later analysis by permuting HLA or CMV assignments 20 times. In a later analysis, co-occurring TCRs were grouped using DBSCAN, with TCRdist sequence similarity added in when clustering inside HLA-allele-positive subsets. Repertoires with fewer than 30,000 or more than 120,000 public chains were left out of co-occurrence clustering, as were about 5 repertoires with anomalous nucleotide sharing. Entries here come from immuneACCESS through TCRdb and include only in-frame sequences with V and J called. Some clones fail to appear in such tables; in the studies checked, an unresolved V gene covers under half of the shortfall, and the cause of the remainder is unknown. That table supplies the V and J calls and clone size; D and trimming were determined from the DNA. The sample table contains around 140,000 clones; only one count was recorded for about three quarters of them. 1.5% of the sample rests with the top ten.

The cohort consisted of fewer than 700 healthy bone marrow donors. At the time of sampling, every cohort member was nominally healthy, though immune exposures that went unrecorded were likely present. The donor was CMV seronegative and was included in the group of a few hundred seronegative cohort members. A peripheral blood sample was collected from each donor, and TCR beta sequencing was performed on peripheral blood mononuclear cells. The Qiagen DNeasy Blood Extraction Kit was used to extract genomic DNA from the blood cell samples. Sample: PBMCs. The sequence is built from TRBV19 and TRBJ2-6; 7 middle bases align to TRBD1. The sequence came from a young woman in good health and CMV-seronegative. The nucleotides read TGTGCCAGTAGTATACCCAGGGGGACCGGGGCCAACGTCCTGACTTTC. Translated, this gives CASSIPRGTGANVLTF.